This is a list of T cell receptor beta chains from one sample in a study of blood T cell repertoires in COVID-19. The assay was immunoSEQ multiplex PCR, and TCRdb's table has in-frame clones only and misses some. The data contain about 45,000 clones, about 85% of them seen just once; the ten biggest clones take up 30% to 35%. Sequencing used peripheral blood. All receptors derive from an elderly woman with acute or convalescent COVID-19. CDR3s include the opening cysteine and the closing phenylalanine or tryptophan. D genes are given only for firm matches. Clone size is not always given. Where it is, it says once, few, many or a class for expanded clones.

v_gene	d_gene	j_gene	abundance	CDR3aa	CDR3nt
TRBV7-2	-	TRBJ2-7	-	CASSLVSGEAYEQYF	TGTGCCAGCAGCTTAGTCTCGGGAGAAGCCTACGAGCAGTACTTC
TRBV2	TRBD1	TRBJ2-6	-	CARQGNSGANVLTF	TGTGCCAGACAGGGGAACTCTGGGGCCAACGTCCTGACTTTC
TRBV10-3	TRBD2	TRBJ2-5	-	CAISRLAEAKTQYF	TGTGCCATCAGTAGACTAGCGGAAGCGAAGACCCAGTACTTC
TRBV30	-	TRBJ1-1	-	CAWSGRGPPGTEAFF	TGTGCCTGGAGTGGGCGGGGCCCCCCGGGGACTGAAGCTTTCTTT
TRBV5-8	TRBD1	TRBJ1-2	once	CASSPGQGLGAYGYTF	TGTGCCAGCAGCCCGGGACAGGGGCTGGGGGCCTATGGCTACACCTTC
TRBV7-2	TRBD2	TRBJ2-3	-	CASSSGLAGTTDTQYF	TGTGCCAGCAGCTCGGGACTAGCGGGGACCACAGATACGCAGTATTTT
TRBV19	TRBD1	TRBJ1-6	-	CASNGDRGNSPLHF	TGTGCCAGTAACGGGGACAGGGGTAATTCACCCCTCCACTTT
TRBV18	-	TRBJ2-6	-	CASSPRTLSGANVLTF	TGTGCCAGCTCGCCCCGTACTCTCTCTGGGGCCAACGTCCTGACTTTC
TRBV18	-	TRBJ2-3	-	CASSVQGLSLGTDTQYF	TGTGCCAGCTCAGTCCAAGGACTAAGCTTGGGCACAGATACGCAGTATTTT
TRBV10-1	TRBD1	TRBJ1-1	many	CASRQGAEAFF	TGCGCCAGCCGACAGGGCGCTGAAGCTTTCTTT
TRBV6-5	-	TRBJ1-2	-	CASTTQGGRPGGYTF	TGTGCCAGCACCACCCAAGGGGGAAGGCCCGGGGGCTACACCTTC
TRBV7-9	TRBD2	TRBJ2-3	-	CASSASSGGTDTQYF	TGTGCCAGCAGCGCCTCTAGCGGGGGCACAGATACGCAGTATTTT
TRBV19	-	TRBJ2-1	few	CASSDFLSPSLEQFF	TGTGCCAGTAGTGATTTTTTAAGCCCTAGTCTTGAGCAGTTCTTC
TRBV28	-	TRBJ1-1	-	CASSLLRNTEAFF	TGTGCCAGCAGTTTGCTGAGAAACACTGAAGCTTTCTTT
TRBV12-3/TRBV12-4	-	TRBJ2-1	-	CASSLSGANEQFF	TGTGCCAGCAGTTTGAGCGGCGCCAATGAGCAGTTCTTC
TRBV19	-	TRBJ1-5	-	CATWGGSYSNQPQHF	TGTGCCACCTGGGGCGGATCTTATAGCAATCAGCCCCAGCATTTT
TRBV5-1	TRBD2	TRBJ2-3	-	CASSLAPLAGGDTQYF	TGCGCCAGCAGCTTGGCACCACTAGCGGGAGGAGATACGCAGTATTTT
TRBV5-4	TRBD2	TRBJ2-1	once	CASSLTLAGYNEQFF	TGTGCCAGCAGCCTTACCTTAGCGGGTTACAATGAGCAGTTCTTC
TRBV3-1/TRBV3-2	TRBD1	TRBJ2-2	-	CASSHRQGAWVTNTGELFF	TGTGCCAGCAGCCACCGACAGGGCGCGTGGGTTACGAACACCGGGGAGCTGTTTTTT
TRBV19	TRBD2	TRBJ2-1	-	CATSDSGRINEQFF	TGTGCCACCTCGGACAGCGGGAGAATCAATGAGCAGTTCTTC
TRBV24-1	-	TRBJ2-3	-	CATSSRDTDTQYF	TGTGCCACCAGTTCCAGGGACACAGATACGCAGTATTTT
TRBV6-1	TRBD2	TRBJ2-1	-	CASSEQGGSSYNEQFF	TGTGCCAGCAGTGAACAAGGCGGGAGTTCCTACAATGAGCAGTTCTTC
TRBV15	-	TRBJ1-2	once	CATSREPPGNYGYTF	TGTGCCACCAGCAGAGAACCCCCAGGGAACTATGGCTACACCTTC
TRBV30	-	TRBJ2-2	-	CAWSYGLAGELFF	TGTGCCTGGAGTTACGGGTTGGCCGGGGAGCTGTTTTTT
TRBV5-1	TRBD2	TRBJ2-1	few	CASSSREVSYNEQFF	TGCGCCAGCAGCTCCCGGGAGGTCTCCTACAATGAGCAGTTCTTC
TRBV5-1	-	TRBJ1-4	once	CASSPQAGSNEKLFF	TGCGCCAGCAGCCCCCAGGCGGGTTCTAATGAAAAACTGTTTTTT
TRBV2	TRBD2	TRBJ2-3	-	CASRPGLAADTQYF	TGTGCCAGCAGACCGGGACTAGCTGCTGATACGCAGTATTTT
TRBV19	-	TRBJ2-2	-	CASSIKGPALDTGELFF	TGTGCCAGTAGTATAAAGGGGCCGGCACTGGACACCGGGGAGCTGTTTTTT
TRBV6-2/TRBV6-3	TRBD1	TRBJ2-7	-	CASSYSNMWVTGDYEQYF	TGTGCCAGCAGTTACTCGAACATGTGGGTAACAGGGGACTACGAGCAGTACTTC
TRBV7-6	-	TRBJ2-5	-	CASSLSGQYQETQYF	TGTGCCAGCAGCTTATCTGGCCAGTACCAAGAGACCCAGTACTTC
TRBV10-3	TRBD1	TRBJ2-3	-	CAISSARTGPTDTQYF	TGTGCCATCAGTTCCGCCAGGACAGGGCCCACAGATACGCAGTATTTT
TRBV7-2	TRBD2	TRBJ2-1	-	CASSIPVGLGDGEQFF	TGTGCCAGCAGTATCCCGGTGGGACTAGGAGATGGTGAGCAGTTCTTC
TRBV5-6	-	TRBJ1-1	-	CASRDRGMNTEAFF	TGTGCCAGCAGGGATCGCGGGATGAACACTGAAGCTTTCTTT
TRBV14	TRBD1	TRBJ2-6	-	CASSQLGQGGLSGANVLTF	TGTGCCAGCAGCCAACTTGGACAGGGTGGTCTCTCTGGGGCCAACGTCCTGACTTTC
TRBV11-2	-	TRBJ1-4	few	CASSPTGSNEKLFF	TGTGCCAGCAGCCCGACAGGTTCTAATGAAAAACTGTTTTTT
TRBV11-2	TRBD1	TRBJ2-7	few	CASSPQTGALSEQYF	TGTGCCAGCAGTCCTCAGACAGGGGCCCTCAGCGAGCAGTACTTC
TRBV19	-	TRBJ1-1	-	CASSIPTGPMNTEAFF	TGTGCCAGTAGTATCCCGACAGGACCTATGAACACTGAAGCTTTCTTT
TRBV28	TRBD2	TRBJ2-3	-	CASSLARLAGGADTQYF	TGTGCCAGCAGTTTAGCCCGACTAGCGGGAGGTGCAGATACGCAGTATTTT
TRBV11-3	-	TRBJ2-6	once	CASSKSTVTSGANVLTF	TGTGCCAGCAGCAAATCCACAGTTACCTCTGGGGCCAACGTCCTGACTTTC
TRBV5-4	-	TRBJ1-1	-	CASSLAGGMNTEAFF	TGTGCCAGCAGCTTGGCCGGAGGGATGAACACTGAAGCTTTCTTT
TRBV20-1	TRBD1	TRBJ1-4	-	CSASSRDRGRSEKLFF	TGCAGTGCTAGTTCCCGGGACAGGGGGCGTAGTGAAAAACTGTTTTTT
TRBV4-1	TRBD2	TRBJ2-3	-	CASSHSSGSFADTQYF	TGCGCCAGCAGCCACTCTAGCGGGAGTTTTGCAGATACGCAGTATTTT
TRBV6-5	-	TRBJ2-1	-	CASSHNNNNEQFF	TGTGCCAGCAGTCACAACAATAACAATGAGCAGTTCTTC
TRBV3-1/TRBV3-2	-	TRBJ1-2	-	CASSTTATNYGYTF	TGTGCCAGCAGCACGACAGCGACTAACTATGGCTACACCTTC
TRBV5-1	-	TRBJ1-1	-	CASSLAPGMNTEAFF	TGCGCCAGCAGCTTAGCTCCGGGAATGAACACTGAAGCTTTCTTT
TRBV11-2	-	TRBJ1-1	once	CASSYTGYGTEAFF	TGTGCCAGCAGCTACACAGGATATGGCACTGAAGCTTTCTTT
TRBV6-5	TRBD2	TRBJ2-1	-	CASWEGEQFF	TGTGCCAGCTGGGAGGGTGAGCAGTTCTTC
TRBV28	TRBD2	TRBJ2-1	-	CASSLGLAGGRPNEQFF	TGTGCCAGCAGTCTGGGATTAGCGGGAGGCCGTCCCAATGAGCAGTTCTTC
TRBV7-9	TRBD2	TRBJ2-2	-	CASSSGLAGGGTGELFF	TGTGCCAGCAGCTCGGGACTAGCGGGAGGAGGAACCGGGGAGCTGTTTTTT
TRBV7-2	TRBD2	TRBJ2-7	-	CASSLLALAGREQYF	TGTGCCAGCAGCTTACTGGCACTAGCGGGAAGAGAGCAGTACTTC
TRBV19	-	TRBJ2-2	-	CASMTGTSTGELFF	TGTGCCAGTATGACCGGGACTTCCACCGGGGAGCTGTTTTTT
TRBV18	TRBD2	TRBJ2-7	-	CASSPNTPGLAGYEQYF	TGTGCCAGCTCACCAAATACCCCGGGACTAGCGGGTTACGAGCAGTACTTC
TRBV30	-	TRBJ1-2	-	CAWTTPQAGRYGYTF	TGTGCCTGGACTACACCCCAGGCAGGGCGGTATGGCTACACCTTC